This T cell receptor beta chain stems from a study of cytomegalovirus exposure and HLA in healthy donors. The germline V gene has CDR1 SGHTA and CDR2 FQGNSA. The CDR3 loop spans 13 amino acids. Trimming took off 1 base at V and 6 bases at J, with 9 bases between the two ends. It was healthy bone marrow donors who served as donors. This clone was seen only once. 13 Jbeta primers and 60 Vbeta primers were used for the PCR. The assay was immunoSEQ multiplex PCR, and TCRdb's table has in-frame clones only and misses some. Of fewer than 200,000 clones listed, roughly 80% are singletons. The specimen was PBMCs. The sequence derives from a woman aged 18-30 years in good health and CMV-seronegative. The V call is TRBV7-2, the J call TRBJ1-2; unclear D gene. The CDR3 spells CASSLVAGDGYTF. The CDR3 DNA is TGTGCCAGCAGCTTAGTGGCGGGTGATGGCTACACCTTC.